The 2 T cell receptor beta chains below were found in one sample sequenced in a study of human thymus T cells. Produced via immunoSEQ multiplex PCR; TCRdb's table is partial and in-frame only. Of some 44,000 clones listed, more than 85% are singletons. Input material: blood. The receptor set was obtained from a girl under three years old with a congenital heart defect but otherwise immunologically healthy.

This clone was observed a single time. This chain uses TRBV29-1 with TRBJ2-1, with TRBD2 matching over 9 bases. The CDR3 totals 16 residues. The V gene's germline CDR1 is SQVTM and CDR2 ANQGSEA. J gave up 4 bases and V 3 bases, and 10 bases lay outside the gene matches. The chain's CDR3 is CSVDWGSGRRYNEQFF. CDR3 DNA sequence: TGCAGCGTTGACTGGGGTAGCGGGAGAAGGTACAATGAGCAGTTCTTC.

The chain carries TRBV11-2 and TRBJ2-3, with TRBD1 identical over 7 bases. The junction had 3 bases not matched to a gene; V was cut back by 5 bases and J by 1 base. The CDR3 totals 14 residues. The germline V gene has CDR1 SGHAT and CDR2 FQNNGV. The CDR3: CASSTGARTDTQYF. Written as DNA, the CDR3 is TGTGCCAGCAGCACAGGGGCCCGCACAGATACGCAGTATTTT. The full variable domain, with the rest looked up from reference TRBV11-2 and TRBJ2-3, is EAGVAQSPRYKIIEKRQSVAFWCNPISGHATLYWYQQILGQGPKLLIQFQNNGVVDDSQLPKDRFSAERLKGVDSTLKIQPAKLEDSAVYLCASSTGARTDTQYFGPGTRLTVL.